The source of this T cell receptor (beta chain) is a study of vaccination and CD4 T cells after COVID-19. The wider study: Two-dose vaccination with either BNT162b2 or mRNA-1273 was given to participants. The interval from dose two to post-vaccine sampling had a median of roughly 70 days, and it ranged from 14 to 241. Stimulation of cells relied on overlapping spike peptides derived from SARS-CoV-2, HCoV-NL63, HCoV-OC43 and HCoV-229E.

The Oncomine TCR Beta short-read assay sequenced DNA from cultured CD4+ T cells. Each CDR3 protein gets one entry after TCRdb re-called the PCR reads with MiXCR. Among about 20,000 distinct CDR3 sequences listed, less than 55% were seen once. Treatment defined: roughly 11-day PBMC culture with coronavirus spike peptide pools or control peptides (ViraFEST assay). The ends were cut back, 2 bases at V and 0 bases at J, with 4 bases in the middle. Germline-derived CDR1 and CDR2 are SGHTA and FQGTGA. This CDR3 region has 13 residues. Turning to this clonotype: What it binds is not known.

The sequence was obtained from a human donor who had recovered from COVID-19. The sample comprised CD4+ T cells from blood, cultured in vitro. This chain connects TRBV7-3 to TRBJ1-1; D unclear. The CDR3 region has the DNA TGTGCCAGCAGCTTACATATGAACACTGAAGCTTTCTTT. Its protein is CASSLHMNTEAFF.